This TCR beta chain came from a study of T cells in lung cancer brain metastases. Study information: Primary and brain metastasis specimens were taken a median around 300 days apart.

Sequencing used immunoSEQ multiplex PCR; TCRdb keeps in-frame clones, though not all of them. The table lists 2,500 to 3,000 clones, approximately 90% of them singletons. As to this clone: Its specificity is not known.

V was clipped by 2 bases and J by 8 bases, with 30 bases between them. This CDR3 region has 19 residues. From germline, CDR1 is SGHAT and CDR2 FQDESV (reference sequence). Patients with a history of multiple malignancies were excluded. Study-level findings and limits: Unique productive clones were significantly fewer in brain metastases: median about 1,500 versus 4,500. FFPE DNA fragmentation may have prevented retrieving the complete T cell repertoire.

The source material was tumor tissue from the primary lung tumor. The gene calls are TRBV11-1 and TRBJ1-1; weak D call: TRBD1 (6 bases). The TCR comes from a woman aged 45 to 65 with non-small cell lung cancer. CDR3 in amino acids: CASSLSPWGRGREAIEAFF. The CDR3 DNA follows: TGTGCCAGCAGCTTATCTCCCTGGGGCAGGGGAAGGGAGGCGATCGAAGCTTTCTTT.